The rows below give T cell receptor beta chains drawn from one sample of a study of type 1 regulatory T cells. These receptors' antigens are unknown. TCRdb used MiXCR to reprocess the reads, holding one entry per CDR3 protein. The sample shows more than 4,500 distinct CDR3 sequences, about 26% of them seen only once. Sequencing was performed on cultured type 1 regulatory T (Tr1) cells, either the whole culture or a sorted fraction (not recorded which). The receptors originated from a human donor in good health. CDR3s leave out the opening cysteine and the closing phenylalanine or tryptophan.

J,V,CDR3
TRBJ1-1,TRBV20-1,SAGHQGVSTEAF
TRBJ1-2,TRBV5-6,ASGHRGGGNYGYT
TRBJ1-1,TRBV7-2,ASSPRQGMNTEAF
TRBJ2-7,TRBV7-9,ASSLAPGHLSYEQY
TRBJ1-6,TRBV2,ASVGTVRTLLH
TRBJ2-1,TRBV24-1,ATRDLGQGKYNEQF
TRBJ1-2,TRBV18,ASSPPNGGANYGYT
TRBJ2-1,TRBV15,ATSRDPPSRVGHNEQF
TRBJ2-5,TRBV5-8,ASSLSGRTSGETQY
TRBJ2-5,TRBV11-2,ASRPAGRETQY
TRBJ2-5,TRBV5-5,ASSLVAEGSRETQY